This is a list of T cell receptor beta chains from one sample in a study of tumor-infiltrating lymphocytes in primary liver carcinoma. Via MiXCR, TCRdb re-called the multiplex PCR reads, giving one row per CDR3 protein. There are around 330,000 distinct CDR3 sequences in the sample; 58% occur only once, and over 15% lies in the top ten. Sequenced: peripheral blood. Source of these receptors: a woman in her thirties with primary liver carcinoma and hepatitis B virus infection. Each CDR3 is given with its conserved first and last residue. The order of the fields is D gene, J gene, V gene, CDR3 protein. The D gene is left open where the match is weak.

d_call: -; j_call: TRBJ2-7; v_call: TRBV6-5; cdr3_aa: CASSLGQLAYEQYF
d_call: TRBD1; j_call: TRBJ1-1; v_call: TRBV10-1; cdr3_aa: CASSEGGQTSEAFF
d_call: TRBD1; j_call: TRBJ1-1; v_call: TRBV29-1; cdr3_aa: CSGWDSEGVITEAFF
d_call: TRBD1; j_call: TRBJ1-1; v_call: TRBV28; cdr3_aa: CASSYRDREYQRAFF
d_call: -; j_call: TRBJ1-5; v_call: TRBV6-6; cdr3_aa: CASVERSHSNQPQHF
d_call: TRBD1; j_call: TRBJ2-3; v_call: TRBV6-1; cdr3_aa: CAGSEWVGNRDRVDSADTQYF
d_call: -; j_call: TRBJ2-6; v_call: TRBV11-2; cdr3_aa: CAYSLEAVPGANVLTF
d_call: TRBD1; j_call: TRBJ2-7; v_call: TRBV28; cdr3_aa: CASRPSGTGGYEQYF
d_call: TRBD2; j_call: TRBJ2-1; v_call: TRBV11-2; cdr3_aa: CAGSLDGLASGSYEQFF
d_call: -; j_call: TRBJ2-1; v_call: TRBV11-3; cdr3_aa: CASSFAGPYNEQFF
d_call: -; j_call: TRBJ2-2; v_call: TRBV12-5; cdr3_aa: CASGPATGTEELFF
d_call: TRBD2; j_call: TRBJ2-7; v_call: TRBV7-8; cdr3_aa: CASSLEAGREQYF
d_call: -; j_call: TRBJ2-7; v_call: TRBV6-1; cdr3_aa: CASSEGRGTLSYDQYF
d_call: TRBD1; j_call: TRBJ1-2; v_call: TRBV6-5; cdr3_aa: CASIYERGTVPLESYGYTF
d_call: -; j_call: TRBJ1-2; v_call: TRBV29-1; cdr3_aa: CSVVRTVNLGSYTF
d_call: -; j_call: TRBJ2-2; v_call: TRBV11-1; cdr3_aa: CVSSLWWTNTGELFF
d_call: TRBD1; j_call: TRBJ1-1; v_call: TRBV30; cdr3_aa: CAWSVTGGSSEALF
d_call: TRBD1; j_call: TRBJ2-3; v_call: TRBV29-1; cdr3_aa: CSVGQGAFADTQYF
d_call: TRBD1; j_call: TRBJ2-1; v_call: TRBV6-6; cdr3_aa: CTSSSGQGSNEQFF
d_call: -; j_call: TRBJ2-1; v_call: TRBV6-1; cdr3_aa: CASARQSSYNEQFF
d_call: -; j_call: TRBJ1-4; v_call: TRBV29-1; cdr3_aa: CSVASAGLSEKLFF
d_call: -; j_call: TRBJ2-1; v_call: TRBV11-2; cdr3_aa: CASSLVAEQFF
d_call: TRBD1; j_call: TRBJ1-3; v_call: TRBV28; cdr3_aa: CTSSGQGGGNTIYF
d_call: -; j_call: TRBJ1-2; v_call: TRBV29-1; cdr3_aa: CSAHDTRYGYGYTF
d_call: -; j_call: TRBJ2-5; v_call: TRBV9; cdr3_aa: CASGPVGTQETQYF
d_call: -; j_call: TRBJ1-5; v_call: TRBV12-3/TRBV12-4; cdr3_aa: CASSLSGTPNQPQHF
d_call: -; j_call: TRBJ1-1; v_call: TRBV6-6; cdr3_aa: CASTDFNTEAFF
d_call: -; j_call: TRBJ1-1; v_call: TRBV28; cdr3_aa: CASSLYSGDTEAFF
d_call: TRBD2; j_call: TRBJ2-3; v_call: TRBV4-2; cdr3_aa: CASSRRASGTASTDTQYF
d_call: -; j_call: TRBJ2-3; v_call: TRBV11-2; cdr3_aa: CASNPGRGTQYF
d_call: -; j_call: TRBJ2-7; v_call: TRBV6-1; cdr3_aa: CASTATAAYELYF
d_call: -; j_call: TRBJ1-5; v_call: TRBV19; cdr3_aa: CASSLQGPHNQPQHF
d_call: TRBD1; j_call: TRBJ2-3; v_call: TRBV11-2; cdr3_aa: CASSQGASIDTQYF
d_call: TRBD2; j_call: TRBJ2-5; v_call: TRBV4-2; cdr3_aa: CASSQDLTSGSETQYF
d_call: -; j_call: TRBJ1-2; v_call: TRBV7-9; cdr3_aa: CASSQNTSDGYTF
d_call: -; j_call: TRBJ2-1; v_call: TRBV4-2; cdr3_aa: CASNQDTSGPYNEQFF
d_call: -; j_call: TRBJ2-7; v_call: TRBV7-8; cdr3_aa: CASSDPPAYEQYF
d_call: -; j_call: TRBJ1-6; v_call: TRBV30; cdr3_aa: CAWRGQSNNSPVHF
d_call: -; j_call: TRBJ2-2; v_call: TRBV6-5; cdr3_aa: CASSYDQNGELFF
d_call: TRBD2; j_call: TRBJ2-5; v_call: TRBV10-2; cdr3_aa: CASSARGLAGNQETQYF
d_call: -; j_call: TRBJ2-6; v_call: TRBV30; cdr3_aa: CAWRPSGANVLTF
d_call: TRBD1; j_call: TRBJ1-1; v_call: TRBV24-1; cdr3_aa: CTTSRAGGTEAFF
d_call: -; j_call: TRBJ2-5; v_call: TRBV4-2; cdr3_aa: CASSPRGGRETQYF